This T cell receptor (beta chain) stems from a study of T cell responses to AZD1222 COVID-19 vaccine. The CDR3 length is 12 residues. Trimming left V 3 bases short and J 0 bases short, with 2 bases between. Here immunoSEQ multiplex PCR was the method, and the copy in TCRdb shows in-frame clones only, minus some. Altogether 80,000 or so clones are present, nearly 90% being singletons, with the ten largest covering more than 1.3%. This chain joins TRBV12-3 or TRBV12-4 and TRBJ2-5; D gene uncertain. The clonotype comes from an adult in good health. The sample here was peripheral blood, taken on day 0 of AZD1222 vaccination. CDR3 coding DNA: TGTGCCAGCAGTTTGAACCAAGAGACCCAGTACTTC. Translating it yields CASSLNQETQYF.